This entry concerns a single TCR beta chain. This record belongs to a study of blood T cell repertoires in COVID-19. The data were produced by immunoSEQ multiplex PCR, yet TCRdb's version contains in-frame clones alone and is incomplete. The sample lists roughly 240,000 clones, approximately 85% occurring once. Membership in each cohort depended on participant-reported clinical history. From germline, CDR1 is MNHEY and CDR2 SMNVEV (reference sequence). This CDR3 spans 15 amino acids. The V gene end was trimmed by 1 base and the J gene end by 4 bases; junction bases not matched to a gene: 7. The sample comprised PBMCs or T cells enriched from blood (not recorded which). This clonotype originated in a woman aged 45-59 years with acute COVID-19. This chain uses TRBV27 with TRBJ2-7; 7 bases map to TRBD2. The CDR3 sequence: CASSLFRVGGYEQYF. As DNA, the CDR3 is TGTGCCAGCAGTTTATTCCGGGTGGGGGGGTACGAGCAGTACTTC.